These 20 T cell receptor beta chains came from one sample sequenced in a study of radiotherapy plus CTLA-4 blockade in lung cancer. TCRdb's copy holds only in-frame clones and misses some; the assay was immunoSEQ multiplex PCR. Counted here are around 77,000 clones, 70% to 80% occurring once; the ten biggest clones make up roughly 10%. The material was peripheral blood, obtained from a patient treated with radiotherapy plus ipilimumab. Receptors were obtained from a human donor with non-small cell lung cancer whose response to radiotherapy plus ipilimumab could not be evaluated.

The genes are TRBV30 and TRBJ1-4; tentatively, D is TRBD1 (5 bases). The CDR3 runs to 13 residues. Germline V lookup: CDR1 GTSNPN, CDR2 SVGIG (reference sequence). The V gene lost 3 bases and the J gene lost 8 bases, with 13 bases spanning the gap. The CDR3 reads CAWSTGRLEKLFF. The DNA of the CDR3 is TGTGCCTGGAGCACAGGCCGTCTGGAAAAACTGTTTTTT.

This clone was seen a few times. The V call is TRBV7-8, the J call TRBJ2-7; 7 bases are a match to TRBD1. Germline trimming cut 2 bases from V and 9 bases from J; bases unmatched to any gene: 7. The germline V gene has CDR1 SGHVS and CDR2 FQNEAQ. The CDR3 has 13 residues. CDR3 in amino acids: CASSLIITGVQYF. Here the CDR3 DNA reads TGTGCCAGCAGCTTAATCATCACAGGGGTGCAGTACTTC.

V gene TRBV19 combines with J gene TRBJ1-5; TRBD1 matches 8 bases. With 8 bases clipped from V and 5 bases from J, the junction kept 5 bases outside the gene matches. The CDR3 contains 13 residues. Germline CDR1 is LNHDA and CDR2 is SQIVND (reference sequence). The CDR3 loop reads CASQDRGHQPQHF. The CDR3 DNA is TGTGCCAGTCAAGACAGGGGCCATCAGCCCCAGCATTTT.

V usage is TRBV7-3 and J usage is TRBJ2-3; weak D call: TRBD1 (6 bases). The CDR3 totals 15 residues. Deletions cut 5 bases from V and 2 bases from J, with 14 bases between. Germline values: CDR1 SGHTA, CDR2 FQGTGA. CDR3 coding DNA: TGTGCCAGCAGCCCCTTAGGGGGACACACAGATACGCAGTATTTT. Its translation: CASSPLGGHTDTQYF.

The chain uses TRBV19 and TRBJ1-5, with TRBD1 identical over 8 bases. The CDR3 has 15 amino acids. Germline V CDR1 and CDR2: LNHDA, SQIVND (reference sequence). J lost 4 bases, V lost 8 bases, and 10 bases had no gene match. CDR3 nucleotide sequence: TGTGCCAGTTCTCTAGACAGGGGCCAAAATCAGCCCCAGCATTTT. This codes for CASSLDRGQNQPQHF. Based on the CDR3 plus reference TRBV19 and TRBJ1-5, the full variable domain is DGGITQSPKYLFRKEGQNVTLSCEQNLNHDAMYWYRQDPGQGLRLIYYSQIVNDFQKGDIAEGYSVSREKKESFPLTVTSAQKNPTAFYLCASSLDRGQNQPQHFGDGTRLSIL.

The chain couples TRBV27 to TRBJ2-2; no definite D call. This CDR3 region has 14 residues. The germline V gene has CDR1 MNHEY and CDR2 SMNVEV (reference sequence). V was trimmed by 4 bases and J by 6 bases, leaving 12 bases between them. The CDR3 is CASSSIAGSGELFF. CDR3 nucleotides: TGTGCCAGCAGTTCCATAGCCGGTTCCGGGGAGCTGTTTTTT.

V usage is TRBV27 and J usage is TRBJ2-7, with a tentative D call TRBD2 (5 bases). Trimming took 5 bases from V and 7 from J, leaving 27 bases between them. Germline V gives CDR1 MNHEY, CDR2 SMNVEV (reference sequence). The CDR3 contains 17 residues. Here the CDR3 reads CASSGPRGRVKTGEQYF. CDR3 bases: TGTGCCAGCAGTGGTCCCCGCGGACGGGTTAAAACGGGAGAGCAGTACTTC.

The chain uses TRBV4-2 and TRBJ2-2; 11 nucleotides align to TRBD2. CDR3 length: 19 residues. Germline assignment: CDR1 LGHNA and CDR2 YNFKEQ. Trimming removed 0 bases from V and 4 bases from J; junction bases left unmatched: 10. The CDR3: CASSQDPLAGAAGTGELFF. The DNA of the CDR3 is TGTGCCAGCAGCCAAGACCCACTAGCGGGGGCTGCGGGCACCGGGGAGCTGTTTTTT.

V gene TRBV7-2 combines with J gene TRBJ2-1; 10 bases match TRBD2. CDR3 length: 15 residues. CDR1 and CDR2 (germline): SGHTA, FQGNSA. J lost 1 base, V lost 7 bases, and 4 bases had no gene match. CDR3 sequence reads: CASNERGGSYNEQFF. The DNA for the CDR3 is TGTGCCAGCAATGAGCGGGGGGGATCCTACAATGAGCAGTTCTTC.

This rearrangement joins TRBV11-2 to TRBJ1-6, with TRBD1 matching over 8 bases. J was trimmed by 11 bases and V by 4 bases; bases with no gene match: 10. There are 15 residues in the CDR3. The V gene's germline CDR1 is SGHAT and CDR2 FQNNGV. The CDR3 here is CASSSSGTGSTPLHF. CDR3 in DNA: TGTGCCAGCAGCTCCTCCGGGACAGGCTCCACACCCCTCCACTTT.

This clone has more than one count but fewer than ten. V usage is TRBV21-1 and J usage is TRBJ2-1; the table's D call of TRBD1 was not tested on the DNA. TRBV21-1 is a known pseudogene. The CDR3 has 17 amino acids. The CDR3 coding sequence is TGTGCCAGCAGCACAATTACGGACAGGATGGGGTACAATGAGCAGTTCTTC. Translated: CASSTITDRMGYNEQFF.

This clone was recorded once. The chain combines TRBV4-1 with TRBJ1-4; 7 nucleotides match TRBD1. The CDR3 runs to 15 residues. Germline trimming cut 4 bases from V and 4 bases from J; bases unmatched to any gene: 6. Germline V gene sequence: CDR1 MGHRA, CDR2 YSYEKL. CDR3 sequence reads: CASSRPGQFNEKLFF. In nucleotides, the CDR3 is TGCGCCAGCAGCCGCCCGGGACAGTTTAATGAAAAACTGTTTTTT.

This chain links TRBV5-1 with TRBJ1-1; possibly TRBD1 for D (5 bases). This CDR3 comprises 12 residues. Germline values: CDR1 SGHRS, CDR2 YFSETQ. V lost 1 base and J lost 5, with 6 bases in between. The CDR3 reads CASSLSGTEAFF. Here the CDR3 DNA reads TGCGCCAGCAGCTTGTCAGGGACTGAAGCTTTCTTT.

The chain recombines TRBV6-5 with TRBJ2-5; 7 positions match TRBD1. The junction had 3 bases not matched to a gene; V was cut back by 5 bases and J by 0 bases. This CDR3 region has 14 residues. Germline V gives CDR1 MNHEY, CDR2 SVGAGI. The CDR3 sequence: CASSRQGYQETQYF. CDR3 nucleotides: TGTGCCAGCAGTCGACAGGGATACCAAGAGACCCAGTACTTC.

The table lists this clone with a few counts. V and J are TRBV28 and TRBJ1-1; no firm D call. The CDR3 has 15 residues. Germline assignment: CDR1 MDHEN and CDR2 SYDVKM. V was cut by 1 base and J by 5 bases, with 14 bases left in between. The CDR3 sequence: CASSLSSGFGTEAFF. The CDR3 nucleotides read TGTGCCAGCAGTTTATCGTCGGGGTTCGGGACTGAAGCTTTCTTT.

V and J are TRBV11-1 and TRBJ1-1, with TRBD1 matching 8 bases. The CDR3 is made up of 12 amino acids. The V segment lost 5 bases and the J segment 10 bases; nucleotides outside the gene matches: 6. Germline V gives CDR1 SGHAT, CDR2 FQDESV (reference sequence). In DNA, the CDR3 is TGTGCCAGCAGCCCGAGGACAGGGCGAGCTTTCTTT. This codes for CASSPRTGRAFF.

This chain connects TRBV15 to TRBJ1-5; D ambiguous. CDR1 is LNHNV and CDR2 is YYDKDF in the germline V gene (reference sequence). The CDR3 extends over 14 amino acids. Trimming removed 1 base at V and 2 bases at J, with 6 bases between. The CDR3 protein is CATSRVGGNQPQHF. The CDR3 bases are TGTGCCACCAGCAGAGTTGGAGGCAATCAGCCCCAGCATTTT.

CDR3 amino acids: CASIGRGLSAGELFF. The CDR3 DNA follows: TGTGCCAGTATTGGCAGGGGGCTTTCGGCCGGGGAGCTGTTTTTT. This chain links TRBV19 with TRBJ2-2, with 8 bases fitting TRBD1. Germline V gene data show CDR1 as LNHDA and CDR2 as SQIVND (reference sequence). CDR3 length equals 15 residues. With 7 bases clipped from V and 6 bases from J, the junction kept 10 bases outside the gene matches.

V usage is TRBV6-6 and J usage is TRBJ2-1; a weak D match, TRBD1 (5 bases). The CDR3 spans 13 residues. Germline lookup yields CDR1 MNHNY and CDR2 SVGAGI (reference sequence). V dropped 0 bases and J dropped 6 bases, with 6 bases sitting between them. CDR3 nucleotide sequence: TGTGCCAGCAGTTACTCCAGGGCCAATGAGCAGTTCTTC. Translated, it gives CASSYSRANEQFF.

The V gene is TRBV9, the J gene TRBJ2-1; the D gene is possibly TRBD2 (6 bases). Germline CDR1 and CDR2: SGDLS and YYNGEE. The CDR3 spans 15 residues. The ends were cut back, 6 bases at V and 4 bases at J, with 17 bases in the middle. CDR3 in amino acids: CASTKTGTFYNEQFF. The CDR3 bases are TGTGCCAGCACTAAAACCGGGACTTTTTACAATGAGCAGTTCTTC.